Described below is a single TCR beta chain sequence and its context. No antigen is known for it. Germline trimming cut 3 bases from V and 4 bases from J; bases unmatched to any gene: 2. The CDR3 is 14 amino acids. Germline-derived CDR1 and CDR2 are ENHRY and SYGVKD. Clones were sequenced by immunoSEQ multiplex PCR, and TCRdb holds only the in-frame ones, with some missing. The sample holds 90,000 to 120,000 clones, approximately 92% seen once. This specimen comes from a study of T cell responses to AZD1222 COVID-19 vaccine. Whole-study findings and limits: Repertoire sampling occurred only after the peak T cell response. Spike-specific TCR breadth and depth went up after people got two AZD1222 doses.

The chain is built from TRBV10-3 and TRBJ1-5, with 8 bases matching TRBD1. The clonotype comes from an adult who received the AZD1222 COVID-19 vaccine. Sequenced here: peripheral blood, sampled 28 days after the second AZD1222 dose. CDR3 protein: CAISDTGGNQPQHF. The CDR3 nucleotides are TGTGCCATCAGTGATACAGGGGGGAATCAGCCCCAGCATTTT.